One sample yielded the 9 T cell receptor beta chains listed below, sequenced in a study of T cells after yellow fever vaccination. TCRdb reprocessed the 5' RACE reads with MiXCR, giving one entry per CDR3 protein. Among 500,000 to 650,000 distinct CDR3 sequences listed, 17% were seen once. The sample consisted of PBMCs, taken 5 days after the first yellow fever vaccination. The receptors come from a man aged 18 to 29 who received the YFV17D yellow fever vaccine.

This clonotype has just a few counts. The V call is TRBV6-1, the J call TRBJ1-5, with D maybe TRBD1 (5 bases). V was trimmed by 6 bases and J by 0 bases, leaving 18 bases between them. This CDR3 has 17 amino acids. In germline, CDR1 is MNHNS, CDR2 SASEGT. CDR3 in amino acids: CASRRGVGVYSNQPQHF. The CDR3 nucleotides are TGTGCCAGCAGGAGAGGTGTAGGGGTTTATAGCAATCAGCCCCAGCATTTT.

The CDR3 bases are TGTGCCAGCAGTTACTTGGGGCTGGGGGCTGAAGCTTTCTTT. This codes for CASSYLGLGAEAFF. The chain combines TRBV6-5 with TRBJ1-1; D is perhaps TRBD1 (5 bases). Germline-derived CDR1 and CDR2 are MNHEY and SVGAGI. V shed 1 base and J shed 6 bases, with 12 bases lying between them. The CDR3 contains 14 residues.

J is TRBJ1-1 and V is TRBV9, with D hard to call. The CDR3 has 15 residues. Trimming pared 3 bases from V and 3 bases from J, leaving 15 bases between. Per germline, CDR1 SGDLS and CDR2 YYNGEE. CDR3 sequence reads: CASSDCVPGDTEAFF. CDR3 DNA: TGTGCCAGCAGCGATTGCGTCCCGGGAGACACTGAAGCTTTCTTT.

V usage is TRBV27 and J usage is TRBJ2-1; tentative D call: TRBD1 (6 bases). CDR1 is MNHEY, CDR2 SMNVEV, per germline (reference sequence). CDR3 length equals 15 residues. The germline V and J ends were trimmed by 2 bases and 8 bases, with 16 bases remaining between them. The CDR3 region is CASSLRQGHGDEQFF. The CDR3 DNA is TGTGCCAGCAGTTTAAGGCAGGGGCACGGGGATGAGCAGTTCTTC.

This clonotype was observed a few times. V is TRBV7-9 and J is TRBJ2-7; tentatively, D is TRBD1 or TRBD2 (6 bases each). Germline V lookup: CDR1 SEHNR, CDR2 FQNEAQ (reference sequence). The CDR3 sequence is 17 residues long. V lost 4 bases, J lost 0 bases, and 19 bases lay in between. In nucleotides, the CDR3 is TGTGCCAGCAGCTACAGCCCTGGGGGGCTAAGCTCCTACGAGCAGTACTTC. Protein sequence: CASSYSPGGLSSYEQYF.

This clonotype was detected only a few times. Here the CDR3 reads CASSVERVNTEAFF. CDR3 sequence (DNA): TGTGCCAGCAGCGTAGAGCGCGTGAACACTGAAGCTTTCTTT. The J gene is TRBJ1-1, the V gene TRBV9; D gene unclear. The germline V gene encodes CDR1 SGDLS and CDR2 YYNGEE. Deletions cut 0 bases from V and 0 bases from J, with 6 bases between. The CDR3 sequence is 14 residues long.

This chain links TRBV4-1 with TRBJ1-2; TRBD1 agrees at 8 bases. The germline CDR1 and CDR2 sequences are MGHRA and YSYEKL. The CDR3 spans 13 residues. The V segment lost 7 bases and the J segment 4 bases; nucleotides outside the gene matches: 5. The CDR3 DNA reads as TGCGCCAGCACCAGGGGGCATGGCTATGGCTACACCTTC. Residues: CASTRGHGYGYTF.

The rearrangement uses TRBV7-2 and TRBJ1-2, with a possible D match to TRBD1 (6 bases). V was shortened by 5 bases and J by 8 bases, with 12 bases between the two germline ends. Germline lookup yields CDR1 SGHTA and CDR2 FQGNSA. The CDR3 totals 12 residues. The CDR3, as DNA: TGTGCCAGCAGCCCGGCGGGGGGCGGCTACACCTTC. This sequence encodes CASSPAGGGYTF.

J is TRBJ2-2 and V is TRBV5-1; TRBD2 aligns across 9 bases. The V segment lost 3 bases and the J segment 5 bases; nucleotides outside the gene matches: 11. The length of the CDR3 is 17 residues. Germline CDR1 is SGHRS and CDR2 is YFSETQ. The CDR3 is CASSSGGRGARTGELFF. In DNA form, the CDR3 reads TGCGCCAGCAGCTCTGGCGGGAGGGGCGCTCGGACCGGGGAGCTGTTTTTT.